This TCR beta chain stems from a study of technical replicates of blood from a handful of donors (dated by TCRdb to about 2017). This clone was seen a few times. Its antigen remains undetermined. Nothing much larger sits one base from this clone, and base qualities are not available. At the junction V is shortened by 4 bases and J by 3 bases, with 7 bases in between. Spanning cysteine to phenylalanine, the CDR3 consists of 12 amino acids. Solely the CDR3 DNA is kept, with 36 bases framed from the first base. CDR1 and CDR2, looked up from the germline V gene (reference sequence), are SGHNT and YYREEE. Libraries were prepared through the immunoSEQ multiplex PCR assay. The table was pulled from immuneACCESS by TCRdb, which kept in-frame rearrangements only. Such tables lose some clones; where checked, under half of the loss comes from unresolved V genes, and the rest has no known cause. This sample gives approximately 94,000 clones in total; approximately 95% of them show up just once. Around 0.4% of the sample rests with the top ten.

The specimen was T cells isolated from PBMCs. The rearranged chain carries TRBV5-4 and TRBJ1-1, with the D gene not clear enough to name. This clonotype was obtained from a human donor in good health. The CDR3 protein sequence reads: CASSVIDTEAFF. The sequenced DNA: TGTGCCAGCAGCGTTATCGACACTGAAGCTTTCTTT.